The 23 T cell receptor beta chains reported below all come from one sample, sequenced in a study of neurological immune-mediated disorders. TCRdb called the 5' RACE reads again in MiXCR, with one record for every CDR3 protein. The data show more than 75,000 distinct CDR3 sequences, around 10% seen once. Material: PBMCs. The receptors shown here come from a man aged 40-55 years in good health.

This clonotype was counted ten times or more. The chain uses TRBV6-5 and TRBJ1-2; D may be TRBD1 (5 bases). CDR3 length: 12 amino acids. V lost 4 bases, J lost 3 bases, and 6 bases lay in between. Germline values: CDR1 MNHEY, CDR2 SVGAGI. The CDR3 loop is CASSWGDYGYTF. CDR3 in DNA: TGTGCCAGCAGTTGGGGGGACTATGGCTACACCTTC.

This clonotype was detected ten times or more. The chain joins TRBV28 to TRBJ2-7, with 10 bases identical to TRBD2. After removal of 4 bases from V and 7 bases from J, the junction contained 1 base not matched to a gene. CDR1 and CDR2 from the germline V gene are MDHEN and SYDVKM. The CDR3 length is 12 residues. The CDR3 sequence: CASSWGLAEQYF. In DNA form, the CDR3 reads TGTGCCAGCAGTTGGGGACTAGCGGAGCAGTACTTC.

Sample share makes this clonotype medium-sized. V usage is TRBV3-1 and J usage is TRBJ2-7, with D possibly being TRBD2 (6 bases). Deletions cut 2 bases from V and 5 bases from J, with 13 bases between. CDR3 length: 14 amino acids. Germline V gene sequence: CDR1 LGHDT, CDR2 YNNKEL (reference sequence). As DNA, the CDR3 is TGTGCCAGCAGCCAAACCTCTAGCGTCCACGAGCAGTACTTC. It codes for CASSQTSSVHEQYF.

This clonotype was recorded at least ten times. The chain carries TRBV28 and TRBJ1-2, with TRBD1 as a possible D gene (6 bases). The germline V gene encodes CDR1 MDHEN and CDR2 SYDVKM. CDR3 length equals 12 residues. V lost 7 bases and J lost 7, with 13 bases in between. The CDR3 sequence is CASTSDSLGYTF. DNA for the CDR3: TGTGCCAGCACCTCGGACAGTCTTGGCTACACCTTC.

J is TRBJ2-3 and V is TRBV5-1; TRBD1 agrees at 9 bases. Unmatched junction bases numbered 13, after V lost 2 bases and J lost 6 bases. The CDR3 contains 17 residues. Germline V lookup: CDR1 SGHRS, CDR2 YFSETQ. The CDR3 region has the DNA TGCGCCAGCAGCTTTTCAACAGGGGGCTCCTTTTCCGATACGCAGTATTTT. It codes for CASSFSTGGSFSDTQYF.

This clonotype has a count of ten or more. V gene TRBV20-1 combines with J gene TRBJ2-7; D is unresolved. The CDR3 has 12 amino acids. The V gene lost 3 bases and the J gene lost 1 base, with 7 bases spanning the gap. Germline lookup yields CDR1 DFQATT and CDR2 SNEGSKA (reference sequence). Written as DNA, the CDR3 is TGCAGTGCTAGTAGTACTTCCTACGAGCAGTACTTC. It is translated as CSASSTSYEQYF.

This clonotype has a handful of counts. The chain joins TRBV15 to TRBJ2-4; 7 positions agree with TRBD1. CDR1 and CDR2 from the germline V gene are LNHNV and YYDKDF (reference sequence). V gave up 8 bases and J gave up 7 bases; unmatched junction bases: 11. The CDR3 contains 14 residues. The CDR3 nucleotides are TGTGCCACCGTGAGGGGGCACTCCGGGAACATTCAGTACTTC. It codes for CATVRGHSGNIQYF. The whole variable domain, filled in from reference TRBV15 and TRBJ2-4, reads DAMVIQNPRYQVTQFGKPVTLSCSQTLNHNVMYWYQQKSSQAPKLLFHYYDKDFNNEADTPDNFQSRRPNTSFCFLDIRSPGLGDTAMYLCATVRGHSGNIQYFGAGTRLSVL.

This clonotype was recorded at least ten times. The chain carries TRBV6-5 and TRBJ2-7; the D gene is possibly TRBD1 (5 bases). Trimming removed 5 bases at V and 2 bases at J, with 13 bases between. Germline V CDR1 and CDR2: MNHEY, SVGAGI. This CDR3 is built from 14 residues. The CDR3 spells CASSPTGAPYEQYF. The DNA for the CDR3 is TGTGCCAGCAGTCCCACAGGAGCTCCCTACGAGCAGTACTTC.

In this sample, this clonotype turned up many times. The chain joins TRBV12-3 or TRBV12-4 to TRBJ2-5; D may be TRBD2 (6 bases). The V end lost 3 bases, the J end lost 4 bases, and 21 bases lay between the germline ends. The CDR3 length is 17 residues. CDR3 nucleotide sequence: TGTGCCAGCAGTTTGAACCAGCGCCTGGGGGGAGGAGAGACCCAGTACTTC. This codes for CASSLNQRLGGGETQYF.

Comment on this clonotype: A read error is possible here, since a much larger clone lies one base away. This rearrangement joins TRBV3-1 to TRBJ2-2; no firm D call. V was pared by 3 bases and J by 0 bases, with 17 bases between. Germline assignment: CDR1 LGHDT and CDR2 YNNKEL (reference sequence). The CDR3 contains 18 residues. The CDR3 DNA sequence: TGTGCCAGCAGCCATAACCCTTATGGGGTCGCGAACACCGGGGAGCTGTTTTTT. Translating gives CASSHNPYGVANTGELFF. The variable domain in full, completed from reference TRBV3-1 and TRBJ2-2, reads DTAVSQTPKYLVTQMGNDKSIKCEQNLGHDTMYWYKQDSKKFLKIMFSYNNKELIINETVPNRFSPKSPDKAHLNLHINSLELGDSAVYFCASSHNPYGVANTGELFFGEGSRLTVL.

Of note for this clonotype: This clone may be a read error of a much larger clone one base away. The CDR3 is CASISLQTGELDQYF. The CDR3 region has the DNA TGTGCCAGCATCAGCCTCCAGACAGGAGAGTTGGACCAGTACTTC. The chain carries TRBV5-5 and TRBJ2-7; perhaps TRBD1 as D (6 bases). The V end lost 6 bases, the J end lost 10 bases, and 26 bases lay between the germline ends. Germline V gene data show CDR1 as SGHKS and CDR2 as YYEKEE (reference sequence). The CDR3 is made up of 15 amino acids.

Remarks on this clonotype: One end of the junction is discordant with germline, which a read error may explain. The genes are TRBV5-1 and TRBJ2-7; D is possibly TRBD1 (5 bases). The CDR3 contains 16 residues. From germline, CDR1 is SGHRS and CDR2 YFSETQ. The CDR3 DNA follows: TGTGCCAGCAGCTCCTCCCCCGACAGTAGCTCCTGCGAGCAGTACTTC. Its translation is CASSSSPDSSSCEQYF.

This clonotype was recorded a few times. The V and J genes are TRBV4-2 and TRBJ2-7; D is unclear. The germline V gene encodes CDR1 LGHNA and CDR2 YNFKEQ. This CDR3 contains 13 residues. Trimming took 0 bases from V and 2 from J, leaving 5 bases between them. CDR3 protein: CASSQEFAYEQYF. CDR3 DNA: TGTGCCAGCAGCCAAGAATTCGCCTACGAGCAGTACTTC.

The chain recombines TRBV2 with TRBJ2-5; no reliable D call. V was trimmed by 8 bases and J by 1 base, leaving 5 bases between them. The CDR3 loop spans 11 amino acids. Germline V gene sequence: CDR1 SNHLY, CDR2 FYNNEI. The CDR3: CASDIQETQYF. In DNA, the CDR3 is TGTGCCAGCGACATCCAAGAGACCCAGTACTTC.

This clonotype has a count of ten or more. This chain connects TRBV6-5 to TRBJ2-2, with D possibly TRBD1 on 5 matching bases. CDR3 size: 16 residues. From germline, CDR1 is MNHEY and CDR2 SVGAGI. V gave up 5 bases and J gave up 2 bases, with 15 bases separating them. The DNA of the CDR3 is TGTGCCAGCAGTACCAGACAGAATACCAACACCGGGGAGCTGTTTTTT. Its protein product is CASSTRQNTNTGELFF.

This clonotype was detected many times. The chain uses TRBV5-1 and TRBJ2-2; D may be TRBD2 (6 bases). The CDR3 spans 18 residues. V gave up 0 bases and J gave up 4 bases, with 19 bases separating them. Germline loops: CDR1 SGHRS, CDR2 YFSETQ. The CDR3 nucleotides are TGCGCCAGCAGCTTGGCCTCTTCGCAGGGACTGGGCACCGGGGAGCTGTTTTTT. This sequence encodes CASSLASSQGLGTGELFF. Filled out from reference TRBV5-1 and TRBJ2-2, the complete variable domain reads KAGVTQTPRYLIKTRGQQVTLSCSPISGHRSVSWYQQTPGQGLQFLFEYFSETQRNKGNFPGRFSGRQFSNSRSEMNVSTLELGDSALYLCASSLASSQGLGTGELFFGEGSRLTVL.

In its sample, this clonotype was seen many times. The chain is built from TRBV6-5 and TRBJ2-3; D possibly corresponds to TRBD2 (6 bases). This CDR3 spans 15 amino acids. With 9 bases removed from V and 2 bases from J, the gap between germline ends came to 18 bases. From germline, CDR1 is MNHEY and CDR2 SVGAGI. This chain's CDR3 is CARLLTGRPTDTQYF. The CDR3 DNA follows: TGTGCCAGGCTTCTTACCGGGAGACCCACAGATACGCAGTATTTT.

This clonotype was recorded many times. The chain couples TRBV7-2 to TRBJ2-7; D is uncertain. V gave up 3 bases and J gave up 0 bases, with 6 bases separating them. Germline lookup yields CDR1 SGHTA and CDR2 FQGNSA. CDR3 length: 13 residues. In DNA form, the CDR3 reads TGTGCCAGCAGCTTGGCGAGCTCCTACGAGCAGTACTTC. This encodes CASSLASSYEQYF.

In this sample, this clonotype turned up many times. The chain links TRBV20-1 to TRBJ2-3; D gene unclear. The CDR3 is made up of 14 amino acids. Trimming left V 0 bases short and J 8 bases short, with 15 bases between. CDR1 is DFQATT and CDR2 is SNEGSKA in the germline V gene (reference sequence). DNA of the CDR3: TGCAGTGCTAGAGACCGGGTCTCGGCTGGTACGCAGTATTTT. It codes for CSARDRVSAGTQYF.

This clonotype came up many times. V is TRBV7-2 and J is TRBJ2-1, with 9 bases fitting TRBD2. This CDR3 region has 14 residues. With V trimmed by 5 bases and J by 9 bases, 8 bases remained unmatched. Germline V gives CDR1 SGHTA, CDR2 FQGNSA. The CDR3 bases are TGTGCCAGCAGCCCGCTGGGACTAGCTCGTGAGCAGTTCTTC. Translation gives CASSPLGLAREQFF.

This clonotype was counted ten times or more. V is TRBV7-2 and J is TRBJ2-7; 16 nucleotides align to TRBD2. The CDR3 consists of 19 residues. Germline trimming cut 5 bases from V and 4 bases from J; bases unmatched to any gene: 14. Germline CDR1 reads SGHTA; CDR2 reads FQGNSA. CDR3 nucleotide sequence: TGTGCCAGCAGCACCGGGACTAGCGGGAGGGTTGACAGGTCGTACGAGCAGTACTTC. Protein sequence: CASSTGTSGRVDRSYEQYF. Full variable domain (outside the CDR3, taken from reference TRBV7-2 and TRBJ2-7): GAGVSQSPSNKVTEKGKDVELRCDPISGHTALYWYRQSLGQGLEFLIYFQGNSAPDKSGLPSDRFSAERTGGSVSTLTIQRTQQEDSAVYLCASSTGTSGRVDRSYEQYFGPGTRLTVT.

This clonotype was seen many times. This rearrangement joins TRBV7-6 to TRBJ1-2; unclear D gene. V was clipped by 5 bases and J by 4 bases, with 11 bases between them. CDR3 length: 13 amino acids. The germline gives CDR1 SGHVS, CDR2 FNYEAQ. The CDR3 DNA is TGTGCCAGCAGCCCCCCCGGTTCCTATGGCTACACCTTC. Encoded protein: CASSPPGSYGYTF.

This clonotype turned up a few times. V is TRBV7-6 and J is TRBJ2-3; possible D gene TRBD2, 5 bases. Germline V gene data show CDR1 as SGHVS and CDR2 as FNYEAQ. V was clipped by 1 base and J by 3 bases, with 11 bases between them. The CDR3 has 15 amino acids. In nucleotides, the CDR3 is TGTGCCAGCAGCTTAGGAGGAGGTTTGACAGATACGCAGTATTTT. Its translation is CASSLGGGLTDTQYF.